This T cell receptor (beta chain) was identified during a study of T cells in Graves' hyperthyroidism and ophthalmopathy. Amplified regions were TCR beta CDR3 sequences from RNA transcripts. HTBI primers drove first-round RT-PCR of the TCR CDR3. MiXCR was run by TCRdb on the multiplex PCR reads, yielding one entry per CDR3 protein. The table shows 550,000 to 850,000 distinct CDR3 sequences, with around 20% occurring only once. This CDR3 comprises 15 residues. V lost 2 bases, J lost 6 bases, and 8 bases stayed unmatched. CDR1 and CDR2 from the germline V gene are SGHTA and FQGTGA. Sample: blood. The clonotype comes from a woman aged 45 to 65 with Graves' hyperthyroidism that later progressed to Graves' ophthalmopathy. The gene calls are TRBV7-3 and TRBJ1-1; 8 nucleotides match TRBD1. CDR3 nucleotide sequence: TGTGCCAGCAGCTTAGACGGGACAGGTGTCGCTGAAGCTTTCTTT. It translates to CASSLDGTGVAEAFF.